The sequence of this TCR beta chain was determined in a study of CD8 T cells in ankylosing spondylitis. Points from the study as a whole: With a CD8+ phenotype, disease-linked clones were relatively rare in peripheral blood. Ankylosing spondylitis blood appeared to carry a characteristic TCR beta motif of roughly eight highly homologous variants.

Germline V CDR1 and CDR2: DFQATT, SNEGSKA (reference sequence). CDR3 length: 14 amino acids. Trimming cost V 4 bases and J 0 bases; bases outside gene matches: 5. TCRdb reanalysed the 5' RACE reads using MiXCR and keeps one entry per CDR3 protein. This table has some 340,000 distinct CDR3 sequences, about 14% appearing once. About this clonotype itself: What it binds is unknown.

J is TRBJ2-7 and V is TRBV20-1; 8 nucleotides line up with TRBD1. Specimen: blood, either unsorted or a sorted T cell fraction (not recorded which). This clonotype originated in a male donor with ankylosing spondylitis or in good health (not recorded which). CDR3 sequence: CSAIRTGLSYEQYF. Here the CDR3 DNA reads TGCAGTGCTATAAGGACAGGGCTCTCCTACGAGCAGTACTTC.